A selection of T cell receptor beta chains follows, all from one sample in a study of blood T cell repertoires in COVID-19. Produced via immunoSEQ multiplex PCR; TCRdb's table is partial and in-frame only. Here the sample spans over 90,000 clones, roughly 90% being singletons. The material sequenced was peripheral blood. These TCRs come from a woman aged 55-70 years with acute or convalescent COVID-19. The CDR3 runs from the conserved cysteine through the conserved F or W. A D gene is named only where the DNA matches it firmly. Size tells how often a clone was seen (once, few, many) or the class of an expanded clone, and some rows leave it out.

size: .
J: TRBJ2-4
V: TRBV19
length: 13
D: .
DNA: TGTGCCAGTACCGGGGGACGTTCAAACATTCAGTACTTC
CDR3: CASTGGRSNIQYF

size: .
J: TRBJ2-3
V: TRBV4-1
length: 16
D: .
DNA: TGCGCCAGCAGCCAAGTGAACCTAGTAAGCACAGATACGCAGTATTTT
CDR3: CASSQVNLVSTDTQYF

size: once
J: TRBJ2-2
V: TRBV7-8
length: 16
D: TRBD2
DNA: TGTGCCAGCACCCTACGGACTAGCGGGAGTGGCAAGGAGCTGTTTTTT
CDR3: CASTLRTSGSGKELFF

size: .
J: TRBJ2-2
V: TRBV4-2
length: 16
D: TRBD2
DNA: TGTGCCAGCAGCCACACGACTAGCGGACTAACCGGGGAGCTGTTTTTT
CDR3: CASSHTTSGLTGELFF

size: few
J: TRBJ2-7
V: TRBV2
length: 12
D: TRBD1
DNA: TGTGCCGGCACAGGGGGCGTGGACGAGCAGTACTTC
CDR3: CAGTGGVDEQYF

size: .
J: TRBJ1-6
V: TRBV10-3
length: 16
D: .
DNA: TGTGCCATCAGTGAGAGCCGGGGGGGGCCTAATTCACCCCTCCACTTT
CDR3: CAISESRGGPNSPLHF

size: once
J: TRBJ1-1
V: TRBV7-8
length: 15
D: TRBD1
DNA: TGTGCCAGCAGCCAACCTACAGGGGTGAACACTGAAGCTTTCTTT
CDR3: CASSQPTGVNTEAFF

size: .
J: TRBJ2-3
V: TRBV27
length: 13
D: .
DNA: TGTGCCAGCAGTTTAGCGGGCACAGATACGCAGTATTTT
CDR3: CASSLAGTDTQYF

size: .
J: TRBJ2-7
V: TRBV28
length: 13
D: .
DNA: TGTGCCAGCGGCCTTCGGGTGCTGTACGAGCAGTACTTC
CDR3: CASGLRVLYEQYF

size: few
J: TRBJ1-1
V: TRBV10-1
length: 14
D: .
DNA: TGCGCCAGCAGCGCAGGGGTTGGATACACTGAAGCTTTCTTT
CDR3: CASSAGVGYTEAFF

size: .
J: TRBJ2-7
V: TRBV6-5
length: 14
D: .
DNA: TGTGCCAGCAGCCCCGCTCCTACCTCCTACGAGCAGTACTTC
CDR3: CASSPAPTSYEQYF

size: .
J: TRBJ1-1
V: TRBV7-3
length: 14
D: .
DNA: TGTGCCAGCAGCTTAAACGACGCGGGCACTGAAGCTTTCTTT
CDR3: CASSLNDAGTEAFF

size: .
J: TRBJ2-3
V: TRBV24-1
length: 15
D: .
DNA: TGTGCCACCAGTGACCCGGCCTCACAGGGCGATACGCAGTATTTT
CDR3: CATSDPASQGDTQYF

size: few
J: TRBJ1-1
V: TRBV30
length: 14
D: TRBD1
DNA: TGTGCCTGCGACAGGGCGTTGCGGAACACTGAAGCTTTCTTT
CDR3: CACDRALRNTEAFF

size: .
J: TRBJ2-2
V: TRBV7-9
length: 16
D: .
DNA: TGTGCCAGCAGCTTCTACCAGCGGGCGAACACCGGGGAGCTGTTTTTT
CDR3: CASSFYQRANTGELFF

size: .
J: TRBJ1-2
V: TRBV9
length: 15
D: TRBD1
DNA: TGTGCCAGCAGCGTAGGGGCAGGGGGTAACTATGGCTACACCTTC
CDR3: CASSVGAGGNYGYTF

size: .
J: TRBJ2-7
V: TRBV30
length: 15
D: TRBD2
DNA: TGTGCCTGGAGTCCGGGCGGGAGGGCCCAATACGAGCAGTACTTC
CDR3: CAWSPGGRAQYEQYF

size: .
J: TRBJ1-1
V: TRBV27
length: 15
D: .
DNA: TGTGCCAGCAGTGCGGACAGCGGAGGTTGGACTGAAGCTTTCTTT
CDR3: CASSADSGGWTEAFF

size: .
J: TRBJ1-4
V: TRBV13
length: 19
D: TRBD1
DNA: TGTGCCAGCAGCCGACAGGGGGAGGTTTCAGCGACGCGCGGGGAAAAACTGTTTTTT
CDR3: CASSRQGEVSATRGEKLFF

size: .
J: TRBJ2-2
V: TRBV24-1
length: 15
D: .
DNA: TGTGCCACCAACGACGGGGGGCCGAACACCGGGGAGCTGTTTTTT
CDR3: CATNDGGPNTGELFF

size: .
J: TRBJ1-2
V: TRBV24-1
length: 13
D: .
DNA: TGTGCCACCAGTGTTACAGCAAACTATGGCTACACCTTC
CDR3: CATSVTANYGYTF

size: .
J: TRBJ1-4
V: TRBV11-3
length: 17
D: .
DNA: TGTGCCAGCCTCGCCGGGATCCTTAAACATGTTAAAGAAAAACTGTTTTTT
CDR3: CASLAGILKHVKEKLFF

size: .
J: TRBJ2-5
V: TRBV7-6
length: 16
D: TRBD1
DNA: TGTGCCAGCAGCTCGGAGGGACAGGGTGTTGGAAAGACCCAGTACTTC
CDR3: CASSSEGQGVGKTQYF

size: few
J: TRBJ2-5
V: TRBV7-9
length: 18
D: .
DNA: TGTGCCAGCAGCTTAAGTACAGGGAGGGGACGGAACCAAGAGACCCAGTACTTC
CDR3: CASSLSTGRGRNQETQYF

size: .
J: TRBJ2-1
V: TRBV11-3
length: 15
D: TRBD2
DNA: TGTGCCAGCAGCTTACGGTCGCTAGCGGGAGGTAACCAGTTCTTC
CDR3: CASSLRSLAGGNQFF

size: .
J: TRBJ1-2
V: TRBV15
length: 13
D: TRBD1
DNA: TGTGCCAGCGGGACAGGGGTTGGCTATGGCTACACCTTC
CDR3: CASGTGVGYGYTF

size: .
J: TRBJ1-1
V: TRBV3-1/TRBV3-2
length: 15
D: .
DNA: TGTGCCAGCAGCCAAGGGGGAGCTTCGAACACTGAAGCTTTCTTT
CDR3: CASSQGGASNTEAFF

size: .
J: TRBJ1-4
V: TRBV11-3
length: 14
D: .
DNA: TGTGCCAGCAGCTTAGGGCCGTCTAATGAAAAACTGTTTTTT
CDR3: CASSLGPSNEKLFF

size: .
J: TRBJ1-2
V: TRBV5-4
length: 15
D: .
DNA: TGTGCCAGCAGCTTGGGGGGGGGATCGAACTATGGCTACACCTTC
CDR3: CASSLGGGSNYGYTF

size: once
J: TRBJ1-1
V: TRBV10-3
length: 12
D: .
DNA: TGTGCCATCAGGACAGTGAACACTGAAGCTTTCTTT
CDR3: CAIRTVNTEAFF

size: .
J: TRBJ1-1
V: TRBV15
length: 16
D: .
DNA: TGTGCCACCAGCAGAGGAGGGTCGGATATGAACACTGAAGCTTTCTTT
CDR3: CATSRGGSDMNTEAFF

size: .
J: TRBJ2-2
V: TRBV7-9
length: 14
D: .
DNA: TGTGCCAGCAGCTTATTAGACTCCACCGGGGAGCTGTTTTTT
CDR3: CASSLLDSTGELFF

size: .
J: TRBJ2-1
V: TRBV3-1/TRBV3-2
length: 16
D: TRBD2
DNA: TGTGCCAGCAGCCAAGTGAGGCTAGCGGAGAACAATGAGCAGTTCTTC
CDR3: CASSQVRLAENNEQFF

size: .
J: TRBJ2-2
V: TRBV19
length: 17
D: TRBD2
DNA: TGTGCCAGTAGTAAGGGGTCGGGACTAGCGGTCACCGGGGAGCTGTTTTTT
CDR3: CASSKGSGLAVTGELFF

size: .
J: TRBJ2-1
V: TRBV24-1
length: 12
D: .
DNA: TGTGCCACCAGTGATCAGGGGTATGAGCAGTTCTTC
CDR3: CATSDQGYEQFF

size: .
J: TRBJ2-5
V: TRBV24-1
length: 16
D: TRBD2
DNA: TGTGCCACCAGTGATCCCGGACTAGCGGGAGATGAGACCCAGTACTTC
CDR3: CATSDPGLAGDETQYF

size: .
J: TRBJ1-2
V: TRBV6-6
length: 15
D: .
DNA: TGTGCCAGCAGCGACAGGATGGAATTTTTCTATGGCTACACCTTC
CDR3: CASSDRMEFFYGYTF

size: few
J: TRBJ2-7
V: TRBV28
length: 14
D: .
DNA: TGTGCCAGCAGTCCCGCCGACAGTGCCTACGAGCAGTACTTC
CDR3: CASSPADSAYEQYF

size: once
J: TRBJ2-1
V: TRBV9
length: 16
D: TRBD2
DNA: TGTGCCAGCAGCGTAGGACTAGCGGGAGCCTACAATGAGCAGTTCTTC
CDR3: CASSVGLAGAYNEQFF

size: .
J: TRBJ2-1
V: TRBV10-3
length: 15
D: .
DNA: TGTGCCATCAGTGACAGGGGCGGTTTAAGCAATGAGCAGTTCTTC
CDR3: CAISDRGGLSNEQFF

size: .
J: TRBJ2-1
V: TRBV27
length: 16
D: .
DNA: TGTGCCAGCAGTTTGGAGCGGAGTAGCTCCTACAATGAGCAGTTCTTC
CDR3: CASSLERSSSYNEQFF

size: .
J: TRBJ1-1
V: TRBV30
length: 12
D: .
DNA: TGTGCCTGGGGCGCTGGAGCCCCCGGAGCTTTCTTT
CDR3: CAWGAGAPGAFF

size: .
J: TRBJ1-2
V: TRBV14
length: 17
D: .
DNA: TGTGCCAGCAGCCAATTTTCGGGGAGCTCGTGGAACTATGGCTACACCTTC
CDR3: CASSQFSGSSWNYGYTF

size: few
J: TRBJ2-4
V: TRBV4-2
length: 16
D: TRBD2
DNA: TGTGCCAGCAGCCAAGATCACGGGACTAGCGGCAACATTCAGTACTTC
CDR3: CASSQDHGTSGNIQYF

size: .
J: TRBJ2-2
V: TRBV3-1/TRBV3-2
length: 14
D: .
DNA: TGTGCCAGCAGCCAAGGACTAGAAGGGAGGGAGCTGTTTTTT
CDR3: CASSQGLEGRELFF

size: .
J: TRBJ1-2
V: TRBV19
length: 15
D: .
DNA: TGTGCCAGTAGTATCACCAACCCCCGGGAGAACAGCTACACCTTC
CDR3: CASSITNPRENSYTF

size: .
J: TRBJ2-7
V: TRBV13
length: 13
D: .
DNA: TGTGCCAGCAGCTCCCCCCGCTCCTACGAGCAGTACTTC
CDR3: CASSSPRSYEQYF

size: .
J: TRBJ1-2
V: TRBV7-9
length: 16
D: .
DNA: TGTGCCAGCAGCGGAGCGGGGTGGGACACCAACTATGGCTACACCTTC
CDR3: CASSGAGWDTNYGYTF

size: .
J: TRBJ1-5
V: TRBV27
length: 16
D: .
DNA: TGTGCCAGCCGACAAACAGGTCTGGGCAGCAATCAGCCCCAGCATTTT
CDR3: CASRQTGLGSNQPQHF

size: .
J: TRBJ2-2
V: TRBV11-2
length: 17
D: .
DNA: TGTGCCAGCAGCTTAGTTGCCGGGAGTCTTAGTACCGGGGAGCTGTTTTTT
CDR3: CASSLVAGSLSTGELFF